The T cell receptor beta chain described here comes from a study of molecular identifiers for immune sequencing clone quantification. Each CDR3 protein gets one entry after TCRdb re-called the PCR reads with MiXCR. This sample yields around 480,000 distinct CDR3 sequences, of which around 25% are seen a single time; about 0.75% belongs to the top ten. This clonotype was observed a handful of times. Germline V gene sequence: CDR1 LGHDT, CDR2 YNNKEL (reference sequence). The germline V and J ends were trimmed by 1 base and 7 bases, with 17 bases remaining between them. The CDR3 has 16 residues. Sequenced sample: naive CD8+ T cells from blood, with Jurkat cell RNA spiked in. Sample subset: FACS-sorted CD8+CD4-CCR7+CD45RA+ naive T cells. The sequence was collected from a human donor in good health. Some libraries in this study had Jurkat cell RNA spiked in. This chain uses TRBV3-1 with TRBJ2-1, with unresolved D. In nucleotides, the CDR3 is TGTGCCAGCAGCCAAGGAGTAACGGATTCTAGGAATGAGCAGTTCTTC. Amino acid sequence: CASSQGVTDSRNEQFF.